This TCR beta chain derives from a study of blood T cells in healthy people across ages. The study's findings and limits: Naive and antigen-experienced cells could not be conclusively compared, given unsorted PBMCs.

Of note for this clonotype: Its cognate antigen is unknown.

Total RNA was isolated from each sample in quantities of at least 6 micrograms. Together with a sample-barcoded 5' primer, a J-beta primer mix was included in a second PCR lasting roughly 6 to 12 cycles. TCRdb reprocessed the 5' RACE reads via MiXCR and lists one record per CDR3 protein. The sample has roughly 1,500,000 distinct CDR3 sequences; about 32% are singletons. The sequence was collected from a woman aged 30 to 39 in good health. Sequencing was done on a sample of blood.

This CDR3 is CAISRGAETAIYNEQFF. CDR3 DNA: TGTGCCATCTCCCGTGGAGCGGAGACAGCGATATACAATGAGCAGTTCTTC. The V call is TRBV2, the J call TRBJ2-1; D possibly matches TRBD1 or TRBD2 (5 bases each). The CDR3 loop spans 17 amino acids. CDR1 SNHLY and CDR2 FYNNEI come from the germline V gene. Between the trimmed V and J ends, which lost 10 bases and 4 bases, there was a span of 26 bases.